The 32 T cell receptor beta chains below were found in one sample sequenced in a study of cytomegalovirus exposure and HLA in healthy donors. The PCR ran on 60 Vbeta and 13 Jbeta primers. Libraries were prepared by immunoSEQ multiplex PCR; TCRdb keeps only in-frame clonotypes and omits some of them. The sample yields under 200,000 clones, around 77% seen once. Sequenced material: PBMCs. The receptors shown here come from a woman younger than 45 in good health and CMV-seropositive.

J is TRBJ1-2 and V is TRBV7-9; D not resolved. Per germline, CDR1 SEHNR and CDR2 FQNEAQ (reference sequence). The CDR3 sequence is 15 residues long. The germline V and J ends were trimmed by 1 base and 4 bases, with 13 bases remaining between them. The CDR3 nucleotides read TGTGCCAGCAGCTTAGAGAGTGGGCTGCTCTATGGCTACACCTTC. Translated, it gives CASSLESGLLYGYTF.

The chain links TRBV10-3 to TRBJ2-7; TRBD1 is a possible D gene (6 bases). The germline V gene has CDR1 ENHRY and CDR2 SYGVKD. This CDR3 has 14 amino acids. The germline V and J ends were trimmed by 2 bases and 3 bases, with 11 bases remaining between them. CDR3 DNA sequence: TGTGCCATCAGTGAGACGGGACAACTCTACGAGCAGTACTTC. This codes for CAISETGQLYEQYF.

The V call is TRBV25-1, the J call TRBJ2-7, with D tentatively TRBD2 (6 bases). V was cut by 9 bases and J by 12 bases, with 21 bases left in between. CDR1 is MGHDK and CDR2 is SYGVNS in the germline V gene. The CDR3 loop spans 12 amino acids. CDR3 residues: CASTGSGVALYF. The CDR3 DNA follows: TGTGCCAGTACCGGGTCGGGAGTTGCCTTGTACTTC.

The chain couples TRBV27 to TRBJ1-1; 8 bases are shared with TRBD1. Germline CDR1 is MNHEY and CDR2 is SMNVEV (reference sequence). V was clipped by 5 bases and J by 5 bases; unmatched bases: 7. The CDR3 is 14 residues long. The CDR3 sequence: CASSLQGEWTEAFF. CDR3 nucleotide sequence: TGTGCCAGCAGTCTACAGGGGGAATGGACTGAAGCTTTCTTT.

V gene TRBV7-2 combines with J gene TRBJ2-3, with D unresolved. The CDR3 extends over 14 amino acids. CDR1 is SGHTA, CDR2 FQGNSA, per germline. V lost 8 bases and J lost 7, with 19 bases in between. The DNA for the CDR3 is TGTGCCAGCGCCACGATGCGGTTACAAAATACGCAGTATTTT. It is translated as CASATMRLQNTQYF.

The chain joins TRBV5-6 to TRBJ2-1; D call uncertain. The CDR3 contains 15 residues. The germline V and J ends were trimmed by 1 base and 0 bases, with 8 bases remaining between them. Germline loops: CDR1 SGHDT, CDR2 YYEEEE. The CDR3 region has the DNA TGTGCCAGCAGCTTGAGACACGTCTCCTACAATGAGCAGTTCTTC. Translated: CASSLRHVSYNEQFF.

This chain joins TRBV28 and TRBJ1-5; 7 bases align to TRBD1. The CDR3 has 14 residues. The J segment lost 4 bases and the V segment lost 6 bases, leaving 6 bases of the junction unmatched. Germline assignment: CDR1 MDHEN and CDR2 SYDVKM. CDR3 amino acids: CASRPTGANQPQHF. The CDR3 DNA reads TGTGCCAGCAGACCCACAGGGGCAAATCAGCCCCAGCATTTT. The variable domain in full, completed from reference TRBV28 and TRBJ1-5, reads DVKVTQSSRYLVKRTGEKVFLECVQDMDHENMFWYRQDPGLGLRLIYFSYDVKMKEKGDIPEGYSVSREKKERFSLILESASTNQTSMYLCASRPTGANQPQHFGDGTRLSIL.

CDR3 DNA sequence: TGTGCCAGCACCCAGCCGCCAGGCCTCTATGGCTACACCTTC. It codes for CASTQPPGLYGYTF. The chain couples TRBV2 to TRBJ1-2; D gene unclear. The CDR3 contains 14 residues. V dropped 7 bases and J dropped 4 bases, with 16 bases sitting between them. Germline-derived CDR1 and CDR2 are SNHLY and FYNNEI.

The chain links TRBV5-1 to TRBJ1-4, with TRBD1 matching over 7 bases. V dropped 4 bases and J dropped 6; count of bases not matched to a gene: 9. CDR1 and CDR2 from the germline V gene are SGHRS and YFSETQ. The CDR3 is 15 residues long. CDR3 region: CASSLETGEDEKLFF. CDR3 coding DNA: TGCGCCAGCAGCCTCGAAACAGGGGAGGATGAAAAACTGTTTTTT.

This clone was picked up a small number of times. The rearrangement links TRBV6-1 to TRBJ2-2; D remains unclear. CDR3 length: 14 amino acids. Germline assignment: CDR1 MNHNS and CDR2 SASEGT. Trimming pared 6 bases from V and 3 bases from J, leaving 11 bases between. The CDR3 DNA reads TGTGCCAGCAGGTTGTCCTCTTACACCGGGGAGCTGTTTTTT. Protein: CASRLSSYTGELFF.

The V gene is TRBV13, the J gene TRBJ2-7, with 8 bases matching TRBD2. This CDR3 region has 14 residues. Germline loops: CDR1 PRHDT, CDR2 FYEKMQ (reference sequence). Germline trimming cut 4 bases from V and 2 bases from J; bases unmatched to any gene: 4. This CDR3 is CASSSREGTYEQYF. CDR3 nucleotides: TGTGCCAGCAGCTCCCGGGAGGGTACCTACGAGCAGTACTTC.

V gene TRBV27 combines with J gene TRBJ2-5; D may be TRBD2 (6 bases). CDR1 and CDR2 (germline): MNHEY, SMNVEV (reference sequence). This CDR3 has 12 amino acids. Between the trimmed V and J ends, which lost 5 bases and 11 bases, there was a span of 15 bases. CDR3 in DNA: TGTGCCAGCAGTAACTCCGTAGGAGGGCAGTACTTC. Translation: CASSNSVGGQYF.

This clone was picked up one time. The chain uses TRBV5-5 and TRBJ2-7, with 7 bases identical to TRBD1. CDR3 length: 15 residues. The germline V gene encodes CDR1 SGHKS and CDR2 YYEKEE (reference sequence). The J segment lost 2 bases and the V segment lost 3 bases, leaving 8 bases of the junction unmatched. The CDR3 sequence: CASSSPPGQTYEQYF. DNA for the CDR3: TGTGCCAGCAGCTCCCCCCCGGGACAGACCTACGAGCAGTACTTC.

The CDR3 DNA reads TGTGCCAGCAGCCTCGGCCTCGGGGTACGGAAACTGTTTTTT. Translated: CASSLGLGVRKLFF. The rearrangement joins TRBV5-6 to TRBJ1-4; D call uncertain. CDR1 and CDR2 from the germline V gene are SGHDT and YYEEEE. The V and J ends lost 4 bases and 11 bases respectively, with 18 bases between them. The CDR3 consists of 14 residues.

The rearrangement links TRBV5-1 to TRBJ1-1; no definite D call. CDR3 length: 13 amino acids. Germline-derived CDR1 and CDR2 are SGHRS and YFSETQ. With 0 bases removed from V and 5 bases from J, the gap between germline ends came to 8 bases. CDR3 protein: CASSLAAGTEAFF. In nucleotides, the CDR3 is TGCGCCAGCAGCTTGGCAGCGGGGACTGAAGCTTTCTTT.

This clone was seen once. The J gene is TRBJ2-3, the V gene TRBV9; TRBD2 matches at 8 bases. The trim removed 0 bases at V and 2 bases at J, leaving 2 bases unmatched. CDR3 length: 15 residues. CDR1 is SGDLS, CDR2 YYNGEE, per germline. This CDR3 is CASSVVGGATDTQYF. CDR3 nucleotides: TGTGCCAGCAGCGTAGTCGGGGGGGCCACAGATACGCAGTATTTT.

The chain joins TRBV7-2 to TRBJ1-1; no firm D call. The CDR3 length is 13 residues. The V end was cut by 4 bases, the J end by 6 bases, with 12 bases between. Germline V gene sequence: CDR1 SGHTA, CDR2 FQGNSA. In nucleotides, the CDR3 is TGTGCCAGCAGCTCATCTGTAGCCGCTGAAGCTTTCTTT. This encodes CASSSSVAAEAFF.

The chain joins TRBV27 to TRBJ2-7, with TRBD1 as a possible D gene (6 bases). The V gene lost 5 bases and the J gene lost 3 bases, with 11 bases spanning the gap. Germline V gene lookup returns CDR1 MNHEY and CDR2 SMNVEV (reference sequence). The CDR3 spans 13 residues. The CDR3 region is CASSSRGYYEQYF. CDR3 DNA: TGTGCCAGCAGTAGCAGGGGTTACTACGAGCAGTACTTC.

The V gene is TRBV30, the J gene TRBJ2-3; a possible D gene is TRBD1 (6 bases). V was clipped by 3 bases and J by 14 bases, with 18 bases between them. Germline V gene data show CDR1 as GTSNPN and CDR2 as SVGIG (reference sequence). This CDR3 comprises 12 residues. Here the CDR3 DNA reads TGTGCCTGGAGCGCAGACAGGCGCTCGGTGTATTTT. This codes for CAWSADRRSVYF.

V usage is TRBV27 and J usage is TRBJ2-3, with TRBD1 matching 7 bases. CDR3 length: 14 residues. The V gene's germline CDR1 is MNHEY and CDR2 SMNVEV (reference sequence). The J segment lost 1 base and the V segment lost 4 bases, leaving 2 bases of the junction unmatched. The CDR3 loop reads CASSSTGRTDTQYF. CDR3 bases: TGTGCCAGCAGTTCGACAGGGCGCACAGATACGCAGTATTTT.

Comment on this clone: A much larger clone lies one base from this, so it may be a read error. V is TRBV5-1 and J is TRBJ1-2; a possible D gene is TRBD1 (6 bases). V was pared by 5 bases and J by 4 bases, with 12 bases between. This CDR3 is built from 13 residues. Germline CDR1 is SGHRS and CDR2 is YFSETQ. For the CDR3, the DNA is TGCGCCAGCAGGCAAACAGGGATCTATGGCTACACCTTC. It translates to CASRQTGIYGYTF.

V and J are TRBV19 and TRBJ1-1, with a possible D match to TRBD1 (6 bases). Germline V gene sequence: CDR1 LNHDA, CDR2 SQIVND (reference sequence). The CDR3 sequence is 18 residues long. The V and J ends lost 5 bases and 1 base respectively, with 23 bases between them. The CDR3 region is CASSAKGDTLARNTEAFF. The CDR3 DNA sequence: TGTGCCAGTAGTGCAAAGGGGGACACCTTAGCAAGGAACACTGAAGCTTTCTTT.

The chain employs TRBV5-6 and TRBJ1-5; D is possibly TRBD1 (6 bases). This CDR3 spans 14 amino acids. Trimming left V 5 bases short and J 5 bases short, with 14 bases between. The germline V gene encodes CDR1 SGHDT and CDR2 YYEEEE. This chain's CDR3 is CASSIYRADQPQHF. CDR3 DNA: TGTGCCAGCAGTATTTACAGGGCCGATCAGCCCCAGCATTTT.

The V gene is TRBV6-5, the J gene TRBJ2-7, with D hard to call. The germline CDR1 and CDR2 sequences are MNHEY and SVGAGI. The CDR3 spans 15 residues. The V gene lost 2 bases and the J gene lost 0 bases, with 11 bases spanning the gap. The CDR3 spells CASSYGRKFSYEQYF. DNA for the CDR3: TGTGCCAGCAGTTACGGGCGAAAGTTCTCCTACGAGCAGTACTTC.

This clone showed up just a few times. The rearrangement joins TRBV20-1 to TRBJ1-2, with D perhaps matching TRBD1 (6 bases). CDR3 length: 11 residues. Germline CDR1 is DFQATT and CDR2 is SNEGSKA (reference sequence). Trimming removed 5 bases from V and 8 bases from J, with 12 bases in between. The CDR3 bases are TGCAGTGCTGACAGGCCCGGGGGCTACACCTTC. Translation gives CSADRPGGYTF.

The V call is TRBV6-1, the J call TRBJ1-2, with TRBD1 identical over 8 bases. The V gene end was trimmed by 4 bases and the J gene end by 8 bases; junction bases not matched to a gene: 15. This CDR3 region has 16 residues. CDR1 MNHNS and CDR2 SASEGT come from the germline V gene. The CDR3 bases are TGTGCCAGCAGTGTAGGGACAGGCATCTTTGGCGACGGCTACACCTTC. Residues: CASSVGTGIFGDGYTF.

This clone was observed once. The V and J genes are TRBV7-2 and TRBJ2-7, with a weak D call TRBD2 (6 bases). Germline values: CDR1 SGHTA, CDR2 FQGNSA. V dropped 5 bases and J dropped 6 bases, with 17 bases sitting between them. This CDR3 has 14 amino acids. CDR3 in DNA: TGTGCCAGCAGCGGGACTCCCTTTGATCCCGAGCAGTACTTC. Protein sequence: CASSGTPFDPEQYF.

The chain uses TRBV5-8 and TRBJ2-3; possibly TRBD1 for D (5 bases). Germline loops: CDR1 SGHTS, CDR2 YDEGEE. V lost 0 bases and J 5 bases, leaving 13 bases between the germline ends. The CDR3 has 15 amino acids. For the CDR3, the DNA is TGTGCCAGCAGCTTGGAGGGGATCTCTGGAGATACGCAGTATTTT. Its translation is CASSLEGISGDTQYF.

The genes are TRBV7-2 and TRBJ1-5, with TRBD1 identical over 7 bases. V was pared by 2 bases and J by 4 bases, with 8 bases of the junction left unmatched. The CDR3 has 16 residues. The germline CDR1 and CDR2 sequences are SGHTA and FQGNSA. The CDR3 is CASSLRGQRVNQPQHF. CDR3 DNA: TGTGCCAGCAGCTTAAGGGGACAGAGAGTGAATCAGCCCCAGCATTTT.

This chain links TRBV30 with TRBJ1-3; D gene unclear. In germline, CDR1 is GTSNPN, CDR2 SVGIG (reference sequence). Trimming removed 4 bases from V and 0 bases from J, with 16 bases in between. This CDR3 has 16 residues. As DNA, the CDR3 is TGTGCCTGGAATGGTCATGGCGGGAGCTCTGGAAACACCATATATTTT. It encodes CAWNGHGGSSGNTIYF.

The rearrangement links TRBV5-6 to TRBJ2-3; 10 positions agree with TRBD2. Trimming at V came to 0 bases and at J to 4 bases, leaving 8 bases not matched to a gene. CDR3 length: 17 residues. Germline V CDR1 and CDR2: SGHDT, YYEEEE. CDR3 DNA: TGTGCCAGCAGCTTGGGGACTAGCGGAAGAGTCGCAGATACGCAGTATTTT. It encodes CASSLGTSGRVADTQYF.

This clone was detected only a few times. The CDR3 protein is CASSFDRRQPVTTDTQYF. CDR3 nucleotide sequence: TGTGCCAGCAGCTTTGACAGGCGCCAACCCGTTACCACAGATACGCAGTATTTT. The gene calls are TRBV7-2 and TRBJ2-3; a possible D gene is TRBD1 (6 bases). This CDR3 has 18 residues. The germline V and J ends were trimmed by 3 bases and 2 bases, with 21 bases remaining between them. CDR1 and CDR2 from the germline V gene are SGHTA and FQGNSA.